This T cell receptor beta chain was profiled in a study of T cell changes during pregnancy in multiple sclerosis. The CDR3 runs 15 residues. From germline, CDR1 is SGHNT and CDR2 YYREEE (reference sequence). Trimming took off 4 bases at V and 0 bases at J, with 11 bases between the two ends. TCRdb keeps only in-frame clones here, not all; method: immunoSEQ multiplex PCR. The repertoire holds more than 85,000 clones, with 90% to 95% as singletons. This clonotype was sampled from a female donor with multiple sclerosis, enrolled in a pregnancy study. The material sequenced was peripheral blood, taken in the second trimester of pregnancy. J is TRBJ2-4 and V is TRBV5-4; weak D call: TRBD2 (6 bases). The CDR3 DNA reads TGTGCCAGCAGCCGGGGGTCCGTAGCCAAAAACATTCAGTACTTC. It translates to CASSRGSVAKNIQYF.